Each of the 2 T cell receptor beta chains below was sequenced from the same sample in a study of CD8 T cells in Susac syndrome. Reverse transcription of roughly 0.45 to 1 ug RNA used random hexamers. TCRdb re-called the immunoSEQ multiplex PCR reads through MiXCR, storing one row per CDR3 protein. The table lists some 190,000 distinct CDR3 sequences, 95% of them singletons. Source material: CD4+ T cells from PBMCs. The receptor set was obtained from a human donor in good health.

This chain connects TRBV7-9 to TRBJ1-1, with D perhaps matching TRBD1 (5 bases). The CDR3 has 13 amino acids. V dropped 5 bases and J dropped 7 bases, with 14 bases sitting between them. Germline loops: CDR1 SEHNR, CDR2 FQNEAQ (reference sequence). The CDR3 sequence is CASSLGTPSEAFF. CDR3 DNA sequence: TGTGCCAGCAGCCTGGGGACTCCGAGTGAAGCTTTCTTT.

CDR3 DNA: TGCAGCGTTGGAAGGGGATGGGAACAAGAGACCCAGTACTTC. It translates to CSVGRGWEQETQYF. V usage is TRBV29-1 and J usage is TRBJ2-5; perhaps TRBD1 as D (5 bases). V was clipped by 4 bases and J by 2 bases, with 14 bases between them. In germline, CDR1 is SQVTM, CDR2 ANQGSEA. This CDR3 comprises 14 residues.